This T cell receptor beta chain derives from a study of T cell responses to AZD1222 COVID-19 vaccine. Overall study context: The study pooled second doses at about 4 or about 12 weeks. Study results and caveats: Seropositive AZD1222 recipients at baseline numbered only five or six. Researchers report vaccine-associated CD4 TCRs spanning spike, with dominance at 160-218 and 743-854.

Germline V lookup: CDR1 ENHRY, CDR2 SYGVKD. V was pared by 2 bases and J by 6 bases, with 5 bases between. The CDR3 covers 12 residues. Clones were read by immunoSEQ multiplex PCR, and TCRdb kept only the in-frame ones, dropping some. The sample has approximately 100,000 clones, more than 90% seen once. Concerning this clone: Its specificity is not known.

The chain employs TRBV10-3 and TRBJ2-1; D call uncertain. The sequence came from an adult in good health. The source material was peripheral blood, sampled on day 0 of AZD1222 vaccination. The CDR3 DNA reads TGTGCCATCAGTGAGCGGAGCAATGAGCAGTTCTTC. Its translation is CAISERSNEQFF.